The 9 T cell receptor beta chains presented below share a single source sample, sequenced in a study of T cell responses to AZD1222 COVID-19 vaccine listed by TCRdb under 2021. Receptor libraries were prepared by the immunoSEQ multiplex PCR assay. Imported from immuneACCESS, the table was reduced by TCRdb to in-frame sequences with V and J called. These copies leave out some clones; in studies compared against another copy, an unresolved V gene accounts for under half, and the cause of the remainder is not known. Within this sample are about 99,000 clones, with about 90% of them counted one time only. The ten top clones hold around 9% of the sample. What this sample's time point label stands for: baseline before first vaccination. This specimen was peripheral blood, taken on day 0 of AZD1222 vaccination. These receptors originate from an adult in good health.

This chain uses TRBV18 with TRBJ1-5; D unclear. V gave up 2 bases and J gave up 1 base, with 9 bases separating them. The CDR3 runs 15 residues. CDR1 and CDR2 from the germline V gene are KGHSH and LQKENI. The CDR3 DNA reads as TGTGCCAGCTCACCAACATCGGAGAGCAATCAGCCCCAGCATTTT. As protein: CASSPTSESNQPQHF.

This chain uses TRBV25-1 with TRBJ2-3, with D perhaps matching TRBD1 (5 bases). Germline CDR1 and CDR2: MGHDK and SYGVNS. With 4 bases removed from V and 4 bases from J, the gap between germline ends came to 15 bases. This CDR3 has 15 residues. The CDR3: CASSGGFWGPDTQYF. In DNA, the CDR3 is TGTGCCAGCAGTGGAGGATTCTGGGGCCCAGATACGCAGTATTTT.

This clone has just a few counts. The chain carries TRBV11-1 and TRBJ2-7; D is ambiguous. The V gene lost 1 base and the J gene lost 3 bases, with 10 bases spanning the gap. CDR3 length equals 14 residues. Germline CDR1 and CDR2: SGHAT and FQDESV (reference sequence). CDR3 bases: TGTGCCAGCAGCTTAGTGGGGTTCGGCTACGAGCAGTACTTC. This sequence encodes CASSLVGFGYEQYF.

The rearrangement links TRBV7-6 to TRBJ2-3; D possibly corresponds to TRBD2 (6 bases). CDR3 length equals 16 residues. Trimming left V 5 bases short and J 2 bases short, with 17 bases between. Germline V lookup: CDR1 SGHVS, CDR2 FNYEAQ. In DNA, the CDR3 is TGTGCCAGCAGCAGCGAGGCGGGAACACTCACAGATACGCAGTATTTT. Translated, it gives CASSSEAGTLTDTQYF. Full variable domain (outside the CDR3, taken from reference TRBV7-6 and TRBJ2-3): GAGVSQSPRYKVTKRGQDVALRCDPISGHVSLYWYRQALGQGPEFLTYFNYEAQQDKSGLPNDRFSAERPEGSISTLTIQRTEQRDSAMYRCASSSEAGTLTDTQYFGPGTRLTVL.

V usage is TRBV19 and J usage is TRBJ1-1, with D unresolved. This CDR3 comprises 17 residues. Trimming pared 1 base from V and 0 bases from J, leaving 15 bases between. Per germline, CDR1 LNHDA and CDR2 SQIVND (reference sequence). This CDR3 is CASSIAFVGSMNTEAFF. The CDR3 coding sequence is TGTGCCAGTAGTATAGCCTTCGTAGGGTCGATGAACACTGAAGCTTTCTTT.

The chain links TRBV4-3 to TRBJ1-1, with TRBD1 as a possible D gene (6 bases). The V gene lost 1 base and the J gene lost 7 bases, with 7 bases spanning the gap. There are 12 residues in the CDR3. Germline CDR1 LGHNA, CDR2 YSLEER. The CDR3 loop reads CASSQGTVEAFF. The DNA for the CDR3 is TGCGCCAGCAGCCAAGGGACAGTTGAAGCTTTCTTT.

J is TRBJ2-1 and V is TRBV3-1 (or the pseudogene TRBV3-2), with D perhaps TRBD2 (5 bases). The V end was cut by 4 bases, the J end by 6 bases, with 19 bases between. CDR1 is LGHDT, CDR2 YNNKEL, per germline (reference sequence). CDR3 length: 16 amino acids. The chain's CDR3 is CASSLEDFQVGNEQFF. The DNA for the CDR3 is TGTGCCAGCAGCCTCGAGGACTTCCAAGTGGGCAATGAGCAGTTCTTC.

This chain connects TRBV19 to TRBJ2-7, with TRBD2 as a possible D gene (5 bases). V lost 6 bases, J lost 6 bases, and 18 bases lay in between. The CDR3 consists of 14 residues. Germline CDR1 reads LNHDA; CDR2 reads SQIVND (reference sequence). The DNA of the CDR3 is TGTGCCAGTAGAAAAGGACCTTCGACTATCGAGCAGTACTTC. Encoded protein: CASRKGPSTIEQYF.

The chain carries TRBV7-2 and TRBJ2-1; D is unresolved. Trimming took 6 bases from V and 3 from J, leaving 15 bases between them. Germline V gene data show CDR1 as SGHTA and CDR2 as FQGNSA. The CDR3 consists of 15 residues. CDR3 bases: TGTGCCAGCAGGTTATCACCATCTAGCTACAATGAGCAGTTCTTC. Residues: CASRLSPSSYNEQFF.